Sequencing of this T cell receptor (beta chain) was carried out in a study of OX40 agonist ivuxolimab in advanced cancers. Study details: All patients had ivuxolimab intravenously every 2 weeks at 0.01 to 10 mg/kg. Prior therapy, whether anti-PD-1, anti-PD-L1 or anti-CTLA-4, was allowed, and roughly 40% had some. Patients receiving dose escalation had hepatocellular carcinoma, melanoma, renal cell or head and neck cancer.

Patients with a history of autoimmune disease or on systemic immunosuppression were excluded. Details on this clone: The same CDR3 also results from other DNA sequences found in this sample.

Some clones are missing from TCRdb's copy, which holds only in-frame ones; the method was immunoSEQ multiplex PCR. This table holds 44,000 or so clones, more than 65% found once. The input for sequencing was CD4+ or CD8+ T cells sorted from blood, taken in a trial of the OX40 agonist ivuxolimab. This clonotype was sampled from an adult with an advanced solid tumor such as melanoma, head and neck, liver or kidney cancer.

This CDR3 reads CASSFAGGDTQYF. The CDR3 bases are TGTGCCAGCAGCTTTGCGGGAGGGGATACGCAGTATTTT. J is TRBJ2-3 and V is TRBV11-3, with 9 nucleotides matching TRBD2. The germline V gene has CDR1 SGHNT and CDR2 YENEEA. The CDR3 covers 13 residues. The V and J ends lost 3 bases and 6 bases, in that order; junction bases with no gene match: 1.